This T cell receptor (beta chain) was sequenced for a study of blood T cell repertoires in COVID-19. Overall study: The United States, Italy and Spain provided the acute and convalescent COVID-19 samples.

In regard to this clone: Within the sample, other DNA sequences also encode this same CDR3.

Libraries were prepared by immunoSEQ multiplex PCR; TCRdb keeps only in-frame clonotypes and omits some of them. The sample shows around 310,000 clones, just under 90% of them seen only once. Those who participated ranged in age from roughly 18 to 89 years and resided in approximately 26 US areas. The recovered donors of Cohort 3 showed two negative PCRs, clearance, or symptom resolution. Trimming removed 2 bases from V and 1 base from J, with 5 bases in between. The CDR3 is made up of 13 amino acids. Germline loops: CDR1 SEHNR, CDR2 FQNEAQ (reference sequence). The specimen was PBMCs or T cells enriched from blood (not recorded which). This chain connects TRBV7-9 to TRBJ1-1; no clear D gene. The clonotype was recovered from a woman aged 25 to 39 who had recovered from COVID-19. The CDR3 reads CASSLWQNTEAFF. As DNA, the CDR3 is TGTGCCAGCAGCTTATGGCAGAACACTGAAGCTTTCTTT.